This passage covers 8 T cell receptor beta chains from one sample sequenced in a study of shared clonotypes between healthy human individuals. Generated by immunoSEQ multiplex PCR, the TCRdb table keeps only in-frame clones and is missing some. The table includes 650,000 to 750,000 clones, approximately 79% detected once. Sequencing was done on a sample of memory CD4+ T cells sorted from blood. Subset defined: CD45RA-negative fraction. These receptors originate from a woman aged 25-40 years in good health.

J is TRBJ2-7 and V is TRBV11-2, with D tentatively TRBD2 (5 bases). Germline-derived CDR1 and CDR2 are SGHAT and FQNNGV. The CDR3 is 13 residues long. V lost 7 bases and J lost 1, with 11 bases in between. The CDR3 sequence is CASIRPGSYEQYF. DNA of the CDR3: TGTGCCAGCATCCGACCGGGGTCCTACGAGCAGTACTTC.

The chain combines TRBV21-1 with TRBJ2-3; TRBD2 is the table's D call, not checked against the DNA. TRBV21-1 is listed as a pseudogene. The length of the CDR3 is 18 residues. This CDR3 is CASSFQREVPLSTDTQYF. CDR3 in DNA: TGTGCCAGCAGCTTCCAGCGGGAAGTCCCGCTGAGCACAGATACGCAGTATTTT.

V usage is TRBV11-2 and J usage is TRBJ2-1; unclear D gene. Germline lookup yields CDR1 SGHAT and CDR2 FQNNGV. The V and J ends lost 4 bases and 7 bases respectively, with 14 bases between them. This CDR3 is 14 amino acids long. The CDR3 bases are TGTGCCAGCAGCTCGGAGTCCTATAGTAATGAGCAGTTCTTC. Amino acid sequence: CASSSESYSNEQFF.

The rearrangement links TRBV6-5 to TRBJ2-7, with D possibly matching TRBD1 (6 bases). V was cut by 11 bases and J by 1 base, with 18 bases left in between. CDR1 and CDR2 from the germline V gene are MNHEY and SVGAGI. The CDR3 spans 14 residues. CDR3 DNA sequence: TGTGCCGTCCGACAGGATAGAACGTCCTACGAGCAGTACTTC. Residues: CAVRQDRTSYEQYF.

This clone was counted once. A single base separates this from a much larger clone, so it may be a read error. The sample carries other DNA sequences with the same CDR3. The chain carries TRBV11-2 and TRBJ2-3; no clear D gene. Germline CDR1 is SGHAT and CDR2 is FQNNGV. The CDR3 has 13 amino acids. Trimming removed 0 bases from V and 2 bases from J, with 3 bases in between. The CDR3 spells CASSLDTTDTQYF. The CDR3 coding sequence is TGTGCCAGCAGCTTAGATACCACAGATACGCAGTATTTT.

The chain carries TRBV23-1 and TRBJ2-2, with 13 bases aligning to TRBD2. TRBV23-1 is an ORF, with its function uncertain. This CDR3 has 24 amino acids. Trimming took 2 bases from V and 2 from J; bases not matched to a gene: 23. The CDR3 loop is CASSQPREVELAGGLKGNTGELFF. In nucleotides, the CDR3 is TGCGCCAGCAGTCAACCCAGGGAAGTTGAACTAGCGGGAGGGCTGAAAGGAAACACCGGGGAGCTGTTTTTT.

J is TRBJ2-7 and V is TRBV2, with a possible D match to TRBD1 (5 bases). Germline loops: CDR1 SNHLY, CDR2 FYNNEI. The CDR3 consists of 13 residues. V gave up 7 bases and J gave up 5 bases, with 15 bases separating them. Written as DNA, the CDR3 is TGTGCCAGCAAGACAGATTTAGGCAACGAGCAGTACTTC. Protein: CASKTDLGNEQYF.

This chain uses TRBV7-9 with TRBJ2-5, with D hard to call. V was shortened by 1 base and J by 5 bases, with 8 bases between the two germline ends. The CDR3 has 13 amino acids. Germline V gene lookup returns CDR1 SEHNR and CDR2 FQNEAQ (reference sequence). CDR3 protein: CASSLESPETQYF. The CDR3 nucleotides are TGTGCCAGCAGCTTAGAGTCTCCGGAGACCCAGTACTTC.